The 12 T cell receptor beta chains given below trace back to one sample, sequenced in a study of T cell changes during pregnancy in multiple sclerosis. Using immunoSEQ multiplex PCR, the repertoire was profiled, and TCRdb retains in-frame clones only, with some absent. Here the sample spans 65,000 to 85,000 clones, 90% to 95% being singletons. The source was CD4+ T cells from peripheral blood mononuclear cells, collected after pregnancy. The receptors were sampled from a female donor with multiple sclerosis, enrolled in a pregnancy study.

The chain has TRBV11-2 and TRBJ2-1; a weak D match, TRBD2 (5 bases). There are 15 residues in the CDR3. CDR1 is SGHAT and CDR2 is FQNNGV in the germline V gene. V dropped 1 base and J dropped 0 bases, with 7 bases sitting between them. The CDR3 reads CASSLARGSYNEQFF. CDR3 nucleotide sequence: TGTGCCAGCAGCTTAGCCCGGGGCTCCTACAATGAGCAGTTCTTC.

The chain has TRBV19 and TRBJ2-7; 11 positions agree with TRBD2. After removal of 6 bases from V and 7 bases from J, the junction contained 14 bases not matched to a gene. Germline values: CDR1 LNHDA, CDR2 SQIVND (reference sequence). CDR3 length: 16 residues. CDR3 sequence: CASSTFLAGGPVEQYF. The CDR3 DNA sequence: TGTGCCAGTAGCACTTTTCTAGCGGGAGGCCCGGTGGAGCAGTACTTC.

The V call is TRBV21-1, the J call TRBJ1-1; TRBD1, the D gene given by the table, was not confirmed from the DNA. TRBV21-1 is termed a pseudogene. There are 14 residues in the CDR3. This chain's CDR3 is CASSPRQLNTEAFF. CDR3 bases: TGTGCCAGCAGCCCCAGACAGCTGAACACTGAAGCTTTCTTT.

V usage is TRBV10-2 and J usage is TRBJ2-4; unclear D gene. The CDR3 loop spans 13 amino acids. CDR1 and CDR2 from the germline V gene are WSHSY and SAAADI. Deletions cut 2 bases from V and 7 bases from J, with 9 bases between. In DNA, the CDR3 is TGCGCCAGCAGTGAGCAGACGGGTAACATTCAGTACTTC. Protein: CASSEQTGNIQYF.

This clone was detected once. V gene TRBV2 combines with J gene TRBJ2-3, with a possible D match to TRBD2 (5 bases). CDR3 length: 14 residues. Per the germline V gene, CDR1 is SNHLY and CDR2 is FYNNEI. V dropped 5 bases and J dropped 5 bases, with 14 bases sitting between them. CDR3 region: CASSPSSLVDTQYF. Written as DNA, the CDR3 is TGTGCCAGCAGTCCTAGCTCTTTGGTAGATACGCAGTATTTT.

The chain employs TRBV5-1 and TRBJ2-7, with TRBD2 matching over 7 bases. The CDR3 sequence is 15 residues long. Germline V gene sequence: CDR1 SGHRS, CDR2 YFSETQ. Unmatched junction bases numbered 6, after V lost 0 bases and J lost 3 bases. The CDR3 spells CASSLGASGIYEQYF. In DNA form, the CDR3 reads TGCGCCAGCAGCTTGGGGGCTAGCGGTATCTACGAGCAGTACTTC.

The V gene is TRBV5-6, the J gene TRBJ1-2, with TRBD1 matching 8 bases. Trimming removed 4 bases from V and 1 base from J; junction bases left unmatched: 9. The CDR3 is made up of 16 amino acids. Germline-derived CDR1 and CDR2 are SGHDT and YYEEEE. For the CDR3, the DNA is TGTGCCAGCAGCAGGGGGGACAGGCAATATAACTATGGCTACACCTTC. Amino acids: CASSRGDRQYNYGYTF.

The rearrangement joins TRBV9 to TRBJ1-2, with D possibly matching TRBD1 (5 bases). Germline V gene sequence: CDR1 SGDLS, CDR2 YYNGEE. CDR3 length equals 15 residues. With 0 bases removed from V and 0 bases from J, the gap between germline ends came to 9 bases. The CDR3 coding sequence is TGTGCCAGCAGCGTAGACGGGGGGGCTAACTATGGCTACACCTTC. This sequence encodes CASSVDGGANYGYTF.

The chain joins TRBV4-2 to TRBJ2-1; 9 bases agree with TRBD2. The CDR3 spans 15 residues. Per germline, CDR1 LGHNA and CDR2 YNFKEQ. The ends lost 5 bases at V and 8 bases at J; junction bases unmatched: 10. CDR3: CASSNRLAEGDEQFF. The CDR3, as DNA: TGTGCCAGCAGCAACCGACTAGCGGAGGGTGATGAGCAGTTCTTC.

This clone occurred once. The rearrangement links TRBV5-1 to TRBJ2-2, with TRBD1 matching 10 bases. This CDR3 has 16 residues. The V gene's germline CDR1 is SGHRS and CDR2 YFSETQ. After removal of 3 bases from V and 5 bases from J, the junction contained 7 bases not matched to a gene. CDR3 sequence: CASSYGTGALTGELFF. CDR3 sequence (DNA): TGCGCCAGCAGCTATGGGACAGGGGCCCTAACCGGGGAGCTGTTTTTT.

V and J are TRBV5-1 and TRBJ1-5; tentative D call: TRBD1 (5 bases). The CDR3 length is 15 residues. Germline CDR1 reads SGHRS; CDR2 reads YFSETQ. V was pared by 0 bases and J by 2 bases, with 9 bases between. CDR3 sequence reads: CASSLAGGGNQPQHF. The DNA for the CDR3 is TGCGCCAGCAGCTTGGCCGGGGGTGGCAATCAGCCCCAGCATTTT.

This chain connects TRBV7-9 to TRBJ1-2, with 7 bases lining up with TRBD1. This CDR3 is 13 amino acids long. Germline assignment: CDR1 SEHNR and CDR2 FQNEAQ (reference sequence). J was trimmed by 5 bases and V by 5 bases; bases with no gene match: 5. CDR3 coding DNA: TGTGCCAGCAGCAAGACAGGGACATATGGCTACACCTTC. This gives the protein CASSKTGTYGYTF. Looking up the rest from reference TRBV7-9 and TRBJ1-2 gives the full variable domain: DTGVSQNPRHKITKRGQNVTFRCDPISEHNRLYWYRQTLGQGPEFLTYFQNEAQLEKSRLLSDRFSAERPKGSFSTLEIQRTEQGDSAMYLCASSKTGTYGYTFGSGTRLTVV.